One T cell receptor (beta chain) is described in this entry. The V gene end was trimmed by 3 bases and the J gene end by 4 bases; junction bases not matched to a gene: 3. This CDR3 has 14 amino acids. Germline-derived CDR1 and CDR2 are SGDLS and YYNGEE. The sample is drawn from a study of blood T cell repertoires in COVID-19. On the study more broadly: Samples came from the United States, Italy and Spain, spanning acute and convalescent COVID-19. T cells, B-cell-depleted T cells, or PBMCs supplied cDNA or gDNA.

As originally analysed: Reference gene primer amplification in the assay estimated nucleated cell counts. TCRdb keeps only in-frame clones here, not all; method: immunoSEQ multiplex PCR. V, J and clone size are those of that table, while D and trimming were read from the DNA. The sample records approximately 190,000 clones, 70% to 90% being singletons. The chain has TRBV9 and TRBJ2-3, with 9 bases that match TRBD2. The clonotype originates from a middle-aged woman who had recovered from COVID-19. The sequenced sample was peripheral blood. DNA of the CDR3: TGTGCCAGCAGCGGCGGACTAGCGCCAGATACGCAGTATTTT. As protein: CASSGGLAPDTQYF.